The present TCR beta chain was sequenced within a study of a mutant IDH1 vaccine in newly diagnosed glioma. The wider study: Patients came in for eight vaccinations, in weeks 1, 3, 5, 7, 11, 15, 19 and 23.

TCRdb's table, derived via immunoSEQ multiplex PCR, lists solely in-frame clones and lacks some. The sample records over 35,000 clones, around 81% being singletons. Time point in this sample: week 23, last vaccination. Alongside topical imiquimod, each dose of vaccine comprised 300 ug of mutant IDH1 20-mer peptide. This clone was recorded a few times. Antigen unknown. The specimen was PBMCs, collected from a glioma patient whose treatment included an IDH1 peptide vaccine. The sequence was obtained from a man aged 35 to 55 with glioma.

Written as DNA, the CDR3 is TGTGCCAGCTGTTTTACAGGGCCCAATCAGCCCCAGCATTTT. Translated, it gives CASCFTGPNQPQHF. The V and J genes are TRBV19 and TRBJ1-5, with D possibly being TRBD1 (6 bases). Trimming left V 9 bases short and J 3 bases short, with 15 bases between. Per the germline V gene, CDR1 is LNHDA and CDR2 is SQIVND (reference sequence). The CDR3 is 14 amino acids.